This note documents a single TCR beta chain sequence. These data originate in a study of blood T cells in healthy people across ages. Germline lookup yields CDR1 MNHEY and CDR2 SMNVEV (reference sequence). The CDR3 is made up of 14 amino acids. Deletions cut 6 bases from V and 7 bases from J, with 16 bases between. The second PCR ran about 6 to 12 cycles with a sample-barcoded 5' primer and J-beta primers. Each CDR3 protein gets one entry after TCRdb re-called the 5' RACE reads with MiXCR. The sample contains some 900,000 distinct CDR3 sequences, 48% of which appear only once. The sequence derives from a man younger than 45 in good health. This chain uses TRBV27 with TRBJ2-1; D is possibly TRBD2 (6 bases). Material for sequencing was blood. The CDR3 reads CASSEARGINEQFF. CDR3 nucleotide sequence: TGTGCCAGCAGCGAGGCCCGGGGGATTAATGAGCAGTTCTTC.